The 26 T cell receptor beta chains below were found in one sample sequenced in a study of Ad26.COV2.S vaccination and SARS-CoV-2 variants. The data were produced by immunoSEQ multiplex PCR, yet TCRdb's version contains in-frame clones alone and is incomplete. This sample yields about 350,000 clones, of which less than 90% are seen a single time; approximately 11% belongs to the top ten. As to treatment: over 15 received Ad26.COV2.S at low or high dose, single or two shots; about five received placebo; per-sample allocation not given. Sample collection was performed on day 63 after the first vaccine or placebo injection. Sequencing was performed on peripheral blood, taken in a trial of Ad26.COV2.S vaccine versus placebo. These receptors all stem from a person between 18 and 60 years old who received the Ad26.COV2.S COVID-19 vaccine or a placebo.

This chain joins TRBV4-3 and TRBJ2-1; D gene ambiguous. CDR1 is LGHNA, CDR2 YSLEER, per germline. Trimming took 0 bases from V and 6 from J, leaving 9 bases between them. The CDR3 has 14 amino acids. The CDR3 sequence is CASSQEKGSNEQFF. The CDR3 DNA is TGCGCCAGCAGCCAAGAAAAAGGGTCCAATGAGCAGTTCTTC.

The chain joins TRBV28 to TRBJ1-1; TRBD1 matches at 8 bases. Unmatched junction bases numbered 10, after V lost 7 bases and J lost 3 bases. Germline V gene data show CDR1 as MDHEN and CDR2 as SYDVKM. This CDR3 is built from 15 residues. The CDR3 DNA reads as TGTGCCAGCAAACTGACAGGGGAGGGGTACACTGAAGCTTTCTTT. This codes for CASKLTGEGYTEAFF. Combining the CDR3 with reference TRBV28 and TRBJ1-1 gives the whole variable domain DVKVTQSSRYLVKRTGEKVFLECVQDMDHENMFWYRQDPGLGLRLIYFSYDVKMKEKGDIPEGYSVSREKKERFSLILESASTNQTSMYLCASKLTGEGYTEAFFGQGTRLTVV.

The V gene is TRBV18, the J gene TRBJ1-1, with D tentatively TRBD1 (5 bases). V was cut by 3 bases and J by 0 bases, with 11 bases left in between. This CDR3 is 15 amino acids long. In germline, CDR1 is KGHSH, CDR2 LQKENI. CDR3 sequence reads: CASSPGGNLNTEAFF. Written as DNA, the CDR3 is TGTGCCAGCTCACCGGGGGGGAACTTGAACACTGAAGCTTTCTTT.

The CDR3 protein is CASSLERRVSYEQYF. CDR3 coding DNA: TGTGCCAGCAGCTTGGAACGCAGGGTCTCCTACGAGCAGTACTTC. The chain uses TRBV5-5 and TRBJ2-7; D is perhaps TRBD1 (5 bases). The CDR3 length is 15 residues. Trimming stripped 0 bases from V and 0 bases from J, with 10 bases between. Per the germline V gene, CDR1 is SGHKS and CDR2 is YYEKEE (reference sequence).

J is TRBJ1-4 and V is TRBV5-1; the D is unclear. The CDR3 contains 15 residues. Germline loops: CDR1 SGHRS, CDR2 YFSETQ. The V gene lost 1 base and the J gene lost 6 bases, with 13 bases spanning the gap. This CDR3 is CASSLWAAADEKLFF. The CDR3 nucleotides read TGCGCCAGCAGCTTGTGGGCGGCAGCTGATGAAAAACTGTTTTTT. Looking up the rest from reference TRBV5-1 and TRBJ1-4 gives the full variable domain: KAGVTQTPRYLIKTRGQQVTLSCSPISGHRSVSWYQQTPGQGLQFLFEYFSETQRNKGNFPGRFSGRQFSNSRSEMNVSTLELGDSALYLCASSLWAAADEKLFFGSGTQLSVL.

Only one count was recorded for this clone. The chain employs TRBV5-4 and TRBJ1-1; D gene ambiguous. The CDR3 contains 14 residues. Trimming stripped 5 bases from V and 1 base from J, with 12 bases between. CDR1 and CDR2 from the germline V gene are SGHNT and YYREEE (reference sequence). The CDR3 protein is CASSFPLSNTEAFF. The CDR3 region has the DNA TGTGCCAGCAGTTTCCCACTTTCGAACACTGAAGCTTTCTTT.

In this sample, this clone turned up a few times. The chain couples TRBV4-2 to TRBJ1-6; 9 bases are shared with TRBD1. Germline CDR1 and CDR2: LGHNA and YNFKEQ. The CDR3 runs to 16 residues. Trimming took 0 bases from V and 10 from J; bases not matched to a gene: 7. CDR3 sequence: CASSQDIQGAGSPLHF. CDR3 DNA sequence: TGTGCCAGCAGCCAAGATATACAGGGGGCAGGGTCACCCCTCCACTTT.

This clone has more than one count but fewer than ten. The chain couples TRBV6-1 to TRBJ1-5; unclear D gene. CDR1 is MNHNS and CDR2 is SASEGT in the germline V gene. The CDR3 spans 13 residues. V was trimmed by 2 bases and J by 8 bases, leaving 10 bases between them. Written as DNA, the CDR3 is TGTGCCAGCAGTGAACACCCACGGGAGCCCCAGCATTTT. Protein: CASSEHPREPQHF.

The chain joins TRBV5-8 to TRBJ2-1; D might be TRBD1 (6 bases). Trimming removed 4 bases from V and 7 bases from J, with 12 bases in between. Germline V gene data show CDR1 as SGHTS and CDR2 as YDEGEE. This CDR3 has 13 amino acids. CDR3 DNA sequence: TGTGCCAGCAGCCGGACCCAGGGGAATGAGCAGTTCTTC. This sequence encodes CASSRTQGNEQFF.

The chain joins TRBV7-9 to TRBJ1-3; possible D gene TRBD1, 6 bases. Germline values: CDR1 SEHNR, CDR2 FQNEAQ (reference sequence). The CDR3 runs 16 residues. V was pared by 5 bases and J by 4 bases, with 18 bases between. In DNA, the CDR3 is TGTGCCAGCAGCCTAGTACCGGGGGCCGCAGGAAACACCATATATTTT. Protein product: CASSLVPGAAGNTIYF. The complete variable domain, with remaining parts taken from reference TRBV7-9 and TRBJ1-3, reads DTGVSQNPRHKITKRGQNVTFRCDPISEHNRLYWYRQTLGQGPEFLTYFQNEAQLEKSRLLSDRFSAERPKGSFSTLEIQRTEQGDSAMYLCASSLVPGAAGNTIYFGEGSWLTVV.

The chain uses TRBV18 and TRBJ2-7; the D call may be TRBD1 or TRBD2 (5 bases each). The CDR3 covers 10 residues. The germline V gene encodes CDR1 KGHSH and CDR2 LQKENI. V lost 8 bases, J lost 3 bases, and 5 bases lay in between. This CDR3 reads CASGGYEQYF. As DNA, the CDR3 is TGTGCCAGCGGGGGCTACGAGCAGTACTTC.

The rearrangement links TRBV6-5 to TRBJ2-1; D is undetermined. Trimming pared 6 bases from V and 7 bases from J, leaving 10 bases between. Germline values: CDR1 MNHEY, CDR2 SVGAGI. The CDR3 contains 12 residues. CDR3 in DNA: TGTGCCAGCAGCCCAAATAGTAATGAGCAGTTCTTC. It translates to CASSPNSNEQFF.

The chain couples TRBV7-8 to TRBJ1-5; TRBD1 matches at 9 bases. The J segment lost 4 bases and the V segment lost 5 bases, leaving 6 bases of the junction unmatched. CDR1 SGHVS and CDR2 FQNEAQ come from the germline V gene. The CDR3 contains 15 residues. The CDR3 reads CASSPGTGRNQPQHF. In DNA, the CDR3 is TGTGCCAGCAGCCCCGGGACAGGGAGAAATCAGCCCCAGCATTTT.

CDR3 residues: CASSPSDIWAVYGGELFF. The DNA for the CDR3 is TGTGCCAGCAGCCCCTCGGACATTTGGGCCGTCTACGGCGGGGAGCTGTTTTTT. The chain couples TRBV11-2 to TRBJ2-2, with D possibly matching TRBD1 (5 bases). V was trimmed by 5 bases and J by 7 bases, leaving 26 bases between them. The CDR3 totals 18 residues. The germline V gene has CDR1 SGHAT and CDR2 FQNNGV.

The chain employs TRBV11-1 and TRBJ2-1, with 9 nucleotides matching TRBD2. The J segment lost 0 bases and the V segment lost 2 bases, leaving 2 bases of the junction unmatched. Per germline, CDR1 SGHAT and CDR2 FQDESV (reference sequence). CDR3 size: 16 residues. The DNA of the CDR3 is TGTGCCAGCAGCTTACGGCGGGGGGGCTCCTACAATGAGCAGTTCTTC. Its translation: CASSLRRGGSYNEQFF. The full variable domain, with the rest looked up from reference TRBV11-1 and TRBJ2-1, is EAEVAQSPRYKITEKSQAVAFWCDPISGHATLYWYRQILGQGPELLVQFQDESVVDDSQLPKDRFSAERLKGVDSTLKIQPAELGDSAMYLCASSLRRGGSYNEQFFGPGTRLTVL.

The chain carries TRBV19 and TRBJ2-1; D is possibly TRBD1 (5 bases). CDR1 and CDR2 (germline): LNHDA, SQIVND (reference sequence). CDR3 length: 13 residues. V lost 3 bases and J lost 7, with 10 bases in between. The CDR3 sequence: CASSIRQLNEQFF. The CDR3 DNA reads as TGTGCCAGTAGTATCCGACAGCTAAATGAGCAGTTCTTC. Full variable domain (rest looked up from reference TRBV19 and TRBJ2-1): DGGITQSPKYLFRKEGQNVTLSCEQNLNHDAMYWYRQDPGQGLRLIYYSQIVNDFQKGDIAEGYSVSREKKESFPLTVTSAQKNPTAFYLCASSIRQLNEQFFGPGTRLTVL.

The chain links TRBV11-2 to TRBJ2-4, with 10 bases that match TRBD1. V was clipped by 5 bases and J by 8 bases; unmatched bases: 6. This CDR3 is 14 amino acids long. Germline V gene data show CDR1 as SGHAT and CDR2 as FQNNGV. Written as DNA, the CDR3 is TGTGCCAGCAGCCCGACGACAGGGGGCTACATTCAGTACTTC. Translation gives CASSPTTGGYIQYF.

Concerning this clone: A read error may explain this, as a much larger clone is one base away. The DNA for the CDR3 is TGTGCCAGCAGCTTTGGAGCAACTAATGAAAAACTGTTTTTT. Its translation is CASSFGATNEKLFF. The chain carries TRBV5-6 and TRBJ1-4, with D unresolved. CDR1 is SGHDT and CDR2 is YYEEEE in the germline V gene. The V end was cut by 2 bases, the J end by 0 bases, with 5 bases between. This CDR3 region has 14 residues.

The rearrangement joins TRBV6-5 to TRBJ2-7; D unresolved. Germline V gene data show CDR1 as MNHEY and CDR2 as SVGAGI. V gave up 10 bases and J gave up 5 bases, with 15 bases separating them. The CDR3 runs to 12 residues. In nucleotides, the CDR3 is TGTGCCACCAAGAGCCGTGCCCACGAGCAGTACTTC. Protein product: CATKSRAHEQYF.

The chain has TRBV19 and TRBJ1-1; D is possibly TRBD1 (5 bases). This CDR3 spans 16 amino acids. Germline V gene sequence: CDR1 LNHDA, CDR2 SQIVND (reference sequence). V was pared by 3 bases and J by 1 base, with 15 bases between. The CDR3 DNA reads TGTGCCAGTAGTATTGGGCCAGGGTCCCGGAACACTGAAGCTTTCTTT. Its translation is CASSIGPGSRNTEAFF. The whole variable domain, filled in from reference TRBV19 and TRBJ1-1, reads DGGITQSPKYLFRKEGQNVTLSCEQNLNHDAMYWYRQDPGQGLRLIYYSQIVNDFQKGDIAEGYSVSREKKESFPLTVTSAQKNPTAFYLCASSIGPGSRNTEAFFGQGTRLTVV.

This clone was detected only once. The chain links TRBV21-1 to TRBJ1-1; the table's TRBD1 call for D was not verified on the DNA. TRBV21-1 is annotated as a pseudogene. The CDR3 runs to 14 residues. The CDR3 DNA reads as TGTGCCAGCAGCAAAGACTGGCAGGTATATGAAGCTTTCTTT. Protein sequence: CASSKDWQVYEAFF.

This clone was counted a few times. The genes are TRBV6-2 or TRBV6-3 and TRBJ2-7; 9 bases map to TRBD1. Germline V gene sequence: CDR1 MNHEY, CDR2 SVGEGT. CDR3 size: 16 residues. Trimming took 6 bases from V and 3 from J; bases not matched to a gene: 12. For the CDR3, the DNA is TGTGCCAGCAGCCCCTCCCGGGACAGGGCTAACTACGAGCAGTACTTC. Its translation: CASSPSRDRANYEQYF.

The gene calls are TRBV6-5 and TRBJ1-2; 9 nucleotides line up with TRBD1. Trimming took 0 bases from V and 2 from J; bases not matched to a gene: 4. Per germline, CDR1 MNHEY and CDR2 SVGAGI. The CDR3 is 16 amino acids. The CDR3 reads CASSYSPTGGNYGYTF. The CDR3 nucleotides read TGTGCCAGCAGTTACTCACCGACAGGGGGAAACTATGGCTACACCTTC.

This rearrangement joins TRBV11-2 to TRBJ1-3; 7 nucleotides match TRBD1. Germline CDR1 reads SGHAT; CDR2 reads FQNNGV. The trim removed 4 bases at V and 2 bases at J, leaving 5 bases unmatched. The CDR3 covers 15 residues. The CDR3 DNA is TGTGCCAGCAGCTCAGTGACAGGGACTGGAAACACCATATATTTT. It specifies CASSSVTGTGNTIYF.

The chain links TRBV30 to TRBJ1-1; D unclear. The germline gives CDR1 GTSNPN, CDR2 SVGIG (reference sequence). This CDR3 comprises 11 residues. Between the trimmed V and J ends, which lost 3 bases and 6 bases, there was a span of 8 bases. The CDR3 nucleotides are TGTGCCTGGAGGTATACAGCTGAAGCTTTCTTT. Translated, it gives CAWRYTAEAFF.

The chain carries TRBV15 and TRBJ2-7; TRBD2 is a possible D gene (6 bases). The CDR3 length is 14 residues. Germline CDR1 is LNHNV and CDR2 is YYDKDF (reference sequence). V was cut by 3 bases and J by 4 bases, with 13 bases left in between. CDR3 coding DNA: TGTGCCACCAGCAGGGAGGGTAGCGGATACGAGCAGTACTTC. Amino acids: CATSREGSGYEQYF.